This TCR beta chain emerged from a study of cytomegalovirus exposure and HLA in healthy donors (dated by TCRdb to about 2017). General notes on the study: An earlier analysis of more than 550 of the donors reported around 280 Gb of sequence data and 100 million to 120 million unique TCR beta sequences obtained from roughly 170 million T cells. An early release that covered about 600 HLA-typed donors contained around 300 gigabases of sequencing data and tens of millions of unique TCR sequences. Among the roughly 410 genotyped donors, around 81% belonged to the genetic ancestry cluster associated with self-reported Caucasian donors. The study was designed to test whether signatures of past pathogen exposure could be identified by cataloging public T cell receptors. Using immunosequencing, the study profiled T cell repertoires from 500 to 800 subjects and related those repertoires to cytomegalovirus serostatus. In addition to the first cohort of 666 subjects, a separate validation cohort of 100 to 150 different subjects was used. To predict cytomegalovirus infection status, the study brought together high-throughput TCR immunosequencing, statistical association of individual TCRs with disease status, and machine learning. In a later analysis, previously published TCR beta repertoires from about 640 donors were re-analyzed and high-resolution HLA genotyping was added so that TCR occurrence patterns could be studied. Rather than using new phenotypic data, the later analysis identified candidate immune exposures from TCR beta sequences and from how often those sequences occurred across donors. An earlier analysis of 500 to 650 of the donors applied high-throughput TCR beta sequencing to assess whether each TCR beta V gene segment acted as functional or pseudogenic. Donor age, sex, ethnicity and CMV serostatus were compiled together with the repertoire data. In a later genetic analysis, genome-wide SNP genotypes for about three fifths of the roughly 670 donors were used, and that subset was treated as a discovery cohort. All discovery cohort repertoires had been generated using a single sequencing platform. Class I and class II HLA loci were covered by the typing at four-digit resolution. Typing coverage differed by locus: A, B, C, DRB1 and DQB1 were typed in roughly 620-630 donors, DQA1 in 500 to 550, DPA1 in roughly 590, and DPB1 in approximately 450. A handful of DR-DQ haplotypes were treated as single units for association and clustering because of strong linkage in the cohort. Among 398 genotyped donors of the cohort, an average of approximately 230,000 unique TCR beta nucleotide sequences were sequenced per donor, 15% to 20% of them non-productive. Study-wide conclusions, independent of this receptor: Most CMV-associated TCR beta chains appeared to be HLA-restricted in a later analysis, and the HLA associations seemed to be driven largely by CMV exposure. Only TCR beta chains were sequenced in this cohort, and the absence of alpha or paired-chain data limited detectable features. In a later analysis, about 16,000 TCR beta sequences were associated with specific HLA alleles at a false discovery rate of 0.05. A total of 150 or so TCR beta chains were listed by the study as associated with cytomegalovirus. The authors suggested that the approach could potentially be generalized to other disease states and immunological phenotypes. The sequencing pipeline was judged likely to have produced a cluster of highly shared sequence variants as a technical artifact. In an earlier analysis of several hundred of the donors, most TCR beta V segments were observed in productive rearrangements about 90% or about 30% of the time, broadly matching IMGT annotations. Because the 87-base-pair reads could not distinguish some IMGT-functional V segments, including TRBV6-2 and TRBV6-3, those segments were excluded. In vitro tests confirmed that a few of the cytomegalovirus-associated TCR beta chains recognize cytomegalovirus antigens. Strong co-occurrence of HLA alleles, especially DR and DQ, made assigning TCR associations to individual alleles difficult. A later analysis reported that several top co-occurrence clusters appeared linked to parvovirus B19, influenza, CMV and Epstein-Barr virus. Correlated functional status among segregating V segments might reflect linkage disequilibrium, but an unknown experimental factor could not be ruled out. Cytomegalovirus status was reported to be diagnosed by the classifier with high specificity and sensitivity in both the original and validation cohorts. CMV serostatus was the only immune exposure information available for the cohort. A later genetic analysis reported fewer N-insertions in productive TCRs among donors in an Asian-associated ancestry cluster than the approximately 670-donor mean. A further reported finding was that TCR beta sequences accurately predicted the HLA-A and HLA-B alleles for most subjects in the first cohort. Because HLA typing was unavailable for some donors at each locus, only the typed subset was used in association tests. While some public TCRs were present in many individuals, most TCR sequences turned up only very rarely across donors. Roughly uniform sequencing depth across donors was assumed in presence/absence analyses, although this assumption may not hold. In a later analysis, HLA-associated TCR beta chains were found to be more clonally expanded and to have lower generation probabilities than equally common non-associated chains. A later analysis found that TCR association rates varied across HLA loci, with DRB1 alleles showing the most associated TCRs and HLA-C alleles the fewest. V-gene and J-gene trimming of TCR beta chains was associated with a missense DCLRE1C variant in a later genetic analysis, and the association was replicated in an independent cohort. The earlier analysis of almost 600 of the donors excluded fewer than 20 rarely observed V segments, including chromosome 9 orphons, because counts were too low.

Including the terminal cysteine and phenylalanine, the CDR3 comprises 12 residues. The retained sequence is limited to the CDR3, 36 bases, with the frame set at the first base. V and J are trimmed by 3 bases and 4 bases, and the gene matches miss 2 bases of the junction. As encoded in the germline V gene, CDR1 is SQVTM while CDR2 is ANQGSEA. The cohort was made up of 666 healthy bone marrow donors. At the time of sampling, every cohort member was nominally healthy, though immune exposures that went unrecorded were likely present. The donor was CMV seropositive and was included in the group of almost 300 seropositive cohort members. A peripheral blood sample was collected from each donor, and TCR beta sequencing was performed on peripheral blood mononuclear cells. The Qiagen DNeasy Blood Extraction Kit was used to extract genomic DNA from the blood cell samples. Of note for this clone: The antigen it recognizes is unknown.

The library was made by the immunoSEQ multiplex PCR assay. A mixture of 60 forward primers for TCR Vbeta segments and 13 reverse primers for TCR Jbeta segments was used in the multiplex PCR. The CDR3 region of rearranged TCR beta genes was amplified from genomic DNA by a multiplex PCR assay. On the Illumina HiSeq System, the amplified TCR beta libraries were sequenced as 87-base-pair reads. Per the source publication's procedure: In a later analysis, tens of millions of unique TCR beta chains were counted across the roughly 670 repertoires, and around 10 million of these chains were shared by at least two donors. To remove PCR and sequencing errors, raw reads were error-corrected and collapsed into unique sequences using a nearest-neighbor algorithm that merged closely related sequences. To assign V, D and J gene segments, CDR3 sequences were aligned to IMGT reference sequences. For a sequence to be retained, a match of at least six nucleotides to both a V gene segment and a J gene segment was required. A rearrangement was called productive if the CDR3 had no stop codons and remained in frame with V and J, and every other rearrangement was called non-productive. CDR3 was defined according to IMGT convention as the region running from the second conserved V-encoded cysteine to the conserved J-encoded phenylalanine. The earlier analysis of about 590 of the donors excluded sequences that lacked an unambiguous match to a single V gene segment. In an earlier analysis of some 590 of the donors, V segments were called functional above 56.7% productive rearrangements and were called segregating when the between-donor standard deviation exceeded 5%. A statistical classification framework was developed to diagnose cytomegalovirus status using the catalog of TCR beta chain sequences. A later analysis assigned V and J genes by comparing TCR nucleotide sequences with IMGT/GENE-DB human TR gene sequences. In a later analysis, CDR3 sequences and most-parsimonious VDJ recombination scenarios were assigned using the TCRdist pipeline. A later analysis defined each TCR beta chain by its CDR3 amino acid sequence plus V-gene family, and excluded reads lacking a unique V-gene family. As a way to deal with suspected cross-contamination and a sequencing artifact, a later analysis dropped more than 500 nucleotide sequences that were highly shared and had low generation probability. In a later analysis, a clonal expansion index was calculated for each public chain from normalized within-repertoire ranks of inferred template counts. A later analysis computed generation probabilities with a VDJ recombination model fitted to out-of-frame rearrangements, and checked the results against IGoR. Hypergeometric tests were used in a later analysis to score TCR-TCR, TCR-HLA and TCR-CMV co-occurrence, with a repertoire-size bias correction applied to the TCR pairs. To estimate false discovery rates, a later analysis permuted the HLA or CMV assignments 20 times. In a later analysis, co-occurring TCRs were grouped using DBSCAN, and TCRdist sequence similarity was added for clustering within HLA-allele-positive subsets. Co-occurrence clustering excluded repertoires with fewer than 30,000 or more than 120,000 public chains, plus five with anomalous nucleotide sharing. Drawn from immuneACCESS, this table holds only the in-frame rearrangements with V and J called that TCRdb kept. Clones are partly lost; checked studies trace under half to an unresolved V gene and leave the rest unexplained. The D gene and trimming were derived from the DNA, and the V and J assignments and clone size from that table. The sample's own table lists about 88,000 clones. Approximately 5.7% of the sample comes from the top ten.

Recombination connected TRBV29-1 to TRBJ1-1, with TRBD1 identical over 7 junction bases. The clonotype was recovered from a girl aged 5-17 years in good health and CMV-seropositive. Material for sequencing was PBMCs. The CDR3 in this case is CSVDQGGTEAFF. In nucleotide form, the sequence is TGCAGCGTTGACCAGGGGGGCACTGAAGCTTTCTTT.